This T cell receptor beta chain comes out of a study of blood T cell repertoires in COVID-19. The overall study: PBMCs, B-cell-depleted T cells, or T cells were the source of the cDNA or gDNA that made up the material.

The CDR3 spans 17 residues. Between the trimmed V and J ends, which lost 0 bases and 0 bases, there was a span of 12 bases. Germline assignment: CDR1 SGHNT and CDR2 YYREEE (reference sequence). In the original processing: Estimates of nucleated cell counts were drawn from the amplification of reference gene primers. Here immunoSEQ multiplex PCR was the method, and the copy in TCRdb shows in-frame clones only, minus some. V and J calls and clone size are those listed in that table; D and trimming were worked out from the DNA. Of about 180,000 clones in the sample, 86% were seen once. Ages ranged from about 18 to 89 years, with residence in 24 US areas.

Sequences were obtained from PBMCs or T cells enriched from blood (not recorded which). The V gene is TRBV5-4, the J gene TRBJ1-4, with D unresolved. The TCR originated in a woman in her twenties or thirties who had recovered from COVID-19. The CDR3 bases are TGTGCCAGCAGCTTGGATGTGGAGACTGCAACTAATGAAAAACTGTTTTTT. Amino acids: CASSLDVETATNEKLFF.